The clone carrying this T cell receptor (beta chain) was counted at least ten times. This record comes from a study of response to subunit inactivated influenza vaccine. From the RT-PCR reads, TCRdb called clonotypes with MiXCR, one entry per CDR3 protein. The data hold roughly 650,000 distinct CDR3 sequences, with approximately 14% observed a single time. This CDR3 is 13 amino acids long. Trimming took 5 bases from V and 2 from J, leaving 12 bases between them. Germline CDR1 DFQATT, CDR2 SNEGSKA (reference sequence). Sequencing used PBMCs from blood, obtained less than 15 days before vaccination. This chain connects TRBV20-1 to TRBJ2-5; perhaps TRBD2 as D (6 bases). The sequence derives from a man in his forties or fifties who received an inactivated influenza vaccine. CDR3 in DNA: TGCAGTGCTGTGGAGGGGTCACAAGAGACCCAGTACTTC. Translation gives CSAVEGSQETQYF.